Below, one TCR beta chain is given with its context. Method: immunoSEQ multiplex PCR; TCRdb's copy keeps in-frame clones and lacks some. The sample lists more than 12,000 clones, about four fifths occurring once. These data are taken from a study of tumor-infiltrating lymphocytes in localized non-small cell lung cancer. The TCR was taken from a human donor with non-small cell lung cancer. Sequencing was carried out using lung tumor tissue.

The CDR3 DNA is TGTGCCAGCAGCCAAGGGGACAGGAACACCGGGGAGCTGTTTTTT. Translation gives CASSQGDRNTGELFF. This chain joins TRBV4-2 and TRBJ2-2; TRBD1 matches 7 bases. The CDR3 has 15 residues. The germline gives CDR1 LGHNA, CDR2 YNFKEQ. The V segment lost 1 base and the J segment 1 base; nucleotides outside the gene matches: 0.